One TCR beta chain is described in this entry. The antigen is undetermined. TCRdb recomputed calls from the 5' RACE reads with MiXCR, one row per CDR3 protein. The profile shows 1,800,000 or so distinct CDR3 sequences, less than 40% of them singletons. Germline V gene data show CDR1 as DFQATT and CDR2 as SNEGSKA (reference sequence). The V end was cut by 6 bases, the J end by 0 bases, with 12 bases between. The CDR3 is made up of 14 amino acids. The source of the sample is a study of identical twins. Study findings and constraints: Fewer insertions characterized abundant cord blood beta clonotypes, whereas memory repertoires showed none.

This clonotype was obtained from a newborn girl in good health. The sequencing sample was made of cord blood. The V gene is TRBV20-1, the J gene TRBJ1-5; tentative D call: TRBD1 (6 bases). In DNA, the CDR3 is TGCAGTGCCCGACAGGCTTTTAGCAATCAGCCCCAGCATTTT. It translates to CSARQAFSNQPQHF.